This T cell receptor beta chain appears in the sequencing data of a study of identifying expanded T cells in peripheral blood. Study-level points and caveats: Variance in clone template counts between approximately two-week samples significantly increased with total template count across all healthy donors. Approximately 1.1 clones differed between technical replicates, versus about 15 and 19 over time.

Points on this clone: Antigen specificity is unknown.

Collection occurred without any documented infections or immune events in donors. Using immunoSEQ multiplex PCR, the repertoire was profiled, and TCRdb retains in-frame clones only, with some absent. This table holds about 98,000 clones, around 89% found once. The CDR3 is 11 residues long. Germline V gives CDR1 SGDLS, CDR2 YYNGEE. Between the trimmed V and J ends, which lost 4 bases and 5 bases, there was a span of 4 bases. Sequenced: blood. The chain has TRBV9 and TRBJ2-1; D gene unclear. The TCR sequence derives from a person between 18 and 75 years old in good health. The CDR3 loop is CASSYNNEQFF. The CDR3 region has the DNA TGTGCCAGCAGCTACAACAATGAGCAGTTCTTC.